The rows below give T cell receptor beta chains drawn from one sample of a study of long-term antiretroviral therapy in people with HIV. Method: immunoSEQ multiplex PCR; TCRdb's copy keeps in-frame clones and lacks some. The sample has 30,000 to 50,000 clones, more than 80% seen once. Sequences were derived from unsorted PBMCs, sampled 3.1 years after starting antiretroviral therapy. The source of these receptors is a woman aged 50 to 65 with HIV. The CDR3 runs from the conserved cysteine through the conserved F or W. Each record gives: D gene, J gene, V gene, CDR3 protein. The D gene is left open where the match is weak.

d_call: .
j_call: TRBJ2-5
v_call: TRBV11-2
cdr3_aa: CASSLGTTPRGTQYF

d_call: TRBD2
j_call: TRBJ2-2
v_call: TRBV29-1
cdr3_aa: CSVEEFGAGDTGELFF

d_call: TRBD1
j_call: TRBJ1-5
v_call: TRBV2
cdr3_aa: CASTEDRDLTQHF

d_call: TRBD2
j_call: TRBJ2-5
v_call: TRBV11-2
cdr3_aa: CASSPTSGGETQYF

d_call: TRBD1
j_call: TRBJ1-6
v_call: TRBV30
cdr3_aa: CAWSAGTGPNRLHF

d_call: TRBD1
j_call: TRBJ1-1
v_call: TRBV5-1
cdr3_aa: CASRSKGGQHTEAFF

d_call: .
j_call: TRBJ1-1
v_call: TRBV5-1
cdr3_aa: CASSLAFRKNTEAFF

d_call: .
j_call: TRBJ2-5
v_call: TRBV19
cdr3_aa: CASSTVGETQYF

d_call: TRBD2
j_call: TRBJ2-2
v_call: TRBV7-7
cdr3_aa: CASSDGTSLNTGELFF

d_call: .
j_call: TRBJ2-1
v_call: TRBV9
cdr3_aa: CASSGRDSPYNEQFF

d_call: .
j_call: TRBJ1-2
v_call: TRBV30
cdr3_aa: CAWSVGLTGSYGYTF

d_call: .
j_call: TRBJ2-2
v_call: TRBV7-6
cdr3_aa: CASSFYDGTGELFF

d_call: TRBD1
j_call: TRBJ2-7
v_call: TRBV5-5
cdr3_aa: CASRPGQGAYEQYF

d_call: .
j_call: TRBJ2-5
v_call: TRBV5-4
cdr3_aa: CASSRGGGENQETQYF

d_call: TRBD2
j_call: TRBJ2-3
v_call: TRBV13
cdr3_aa: CASSRTSGAYTDTQYF

d_call: .
j_call: TRBJ1-2
v_call: TRBV7-2
cdr3_aa: CASSLGWGEVGYTF

d_call: .
j_call: TRBJ2-5
v_call: TRBV6-5
cdr3_aa: CASSYSAVQETQYF

d_call: .
j_call: TRBJ2-5
v_call: TRBV2
cdr3_aa: CASPLYGQKQETQYF

d_call: TRBD1
j_call: TRBJ1-2
v_call: TRBV7-6
cdr3_aa: CASSPGQEHGYTF

d_call: TRBD2
j_call: TRBJ2-5
v_call: TRBV11-2
cdr3_aa: CASSVTLAGGRRETQYF

d_call: .
j_call: TRBJ2-2
v_call: TRBV10-3
cdr3_aa: CAISESAGSNTGELFF

d_call: .
j_call: TRBJ2-5
v_call: TRBV7-3
cdr3_aa: CASSFTGRALQETQYF

d_call: TRBD2
j_call: TRBJ2-3
v_call: TRBV5-6
cdr3_aa: CASSRTSGGPNTDTQYF

d_call: TRBD1
j_call: TRBJ2-7
v_call: TRBV7-2
cdr3_aa: CASSLDRGYEQYF

d_call: .
j_call: TRBJ1-4
v_call: TRBV19
cdr3_aa: CATKRTKDEKLFF

d_call: .
j_call: TRBJ1-5
v_call: TRBV7-9
cdr3_aa: CASQQAYNQPQHF

d_call: .
j_call: TRBJ1-6
v_call: TRBV9
cdr3_aa: CASSRSTTSSPLHF

d_call: .
j_call: TRBJ1-1
v_call: TRBV2
cdr3_aa: CASAVKGDTEAFF

d_call: .
j_call: TRBJ1-1
v_call: TRBV6-1
cdr3_aa: CASSDGGAMNTEAFF

d_call: .
j_call: TRBJ2-7
v_call: TRBV11-2
cdr3_aa: CASSLSVRGYEQYF

d_call: TRBD1
j_call: TRBJ2-1
v_call: TRBV19
cdr3_aa: CASSKRMTGNNEQFF

d_call: TRBD1
j_call: TRBJ1-1
v_call: TRBV7-2
cdr3_aa: CASSRRTGRGNTEAFF

d_call: TRBD1
j_call: TRBJ1-1
v_call: TRBV6-6
cdr3_aa: CASTVTGGGTEAFF

d_call: .
j_call: TRBJ2-2
v_call: TRBV4-3
cdr3_aa: CASSQGAGTGELFF

d_call: .
j_call: TRBJ1-4
v_call: TRBV7-9
cdr3_aa: CASSLPNYSTNEKLFF

d_call: TRBD1
j_call: TRBJ1-2
v_call: TRBV6-6
cdr3_aa: CASSPGTVYGYTF

d_call: .
j_call: TRBJ1-2
v_call: TRBV19
cdr3_aa: CASSISPYSDGGYTF

d_call: .
j_call: TRBJ2-7
v_call: TRBV5-1
cdr3_aa: CASSLEGTPYEQYF

d_call: TRBD2
j_call: TRBJ2-3
v_call: TRBV9
cdr3_aa: CASSPYSGGSQATQYF

d_call: TRBD1
j_call: TRBJ2-4
v_call: TRBV19
cdr3_aa: CASSMMGTAPKENIQYF

d_call: TRBD1
j_call: TRBJ1-1
v_call: TRBV30
cdr3_aa: CALDRAVNTEAFF

d_call: .
j_call: TRBJ1-1
v_call: TRBV11-2
cdr3_aa: CASSLGQNTEAFF

d_call: .
j_call: TRBJ2-7
v_call: TRBV7-2
cdr3_aa: CASSFFTGRYEQYF

d_call: TRBD1
j_call: TRBJ1-1
v_call: TRBV5-4
cdr3_aa: CASSGGTAPLNTEAFF

d_call: .
j_call: TRBJ1-5
v_call: TRBV5-1
cdr3_aa: CASSGGGYQPQHF

d_call: TRBD2
j_call: TRBJ2-3
v_call: TRBV2
cdr3_aa: CASSEILAIAPQYF

d_call: .
j_call: TRBJ2-5
v_call: TRBV7-2
cdr3_aa: CASSLTGGETQYF

d_call: .
j_call: TRBJ2-7
v_call: TRBV18
cdr3_aa: CASSPSDGVYEQYF

d_call: TRBD1
j_call: TRBJ1-5
v_call: TRBV7-9
cdr3_aa: CASSTSGGFSNQPQHF

d_call: .
j_call: TRBJ2-2
v_call: TRBV9
cdr3_aa: CASSALLNTGELFF

d_call: .
j_call: TRBJ2-3
v_call: TRBV7-9
cdr3_aa: CASSLGQTSRTDTQYF

d_call: TRBD2
j_call: TRBJ2-5
v_call: TRBV30
cdr3_aa: CAWGLAGGGETQYF